These 26 T cell receptor beta chains share one sample of origin, sequenced in a study of shared clonotypes between healthy human individuals. Here immunoSEQ multiplex PCR was the method, and the copy in TCRdb shows in-frame clones only, minus some. The repertoire holds fewer than 1.6 million clones, with approximately 98.5% as singletons. Input material: naive CD4+ T cells sorted from blood. Documented subset: CD45RA+ positively selected. These receptors were taken from a man aged 30-40 years in good health.

The V gene is TRBV5-8, the J gene TRBJ2-3; D unclear. There are 13 residues in the CDR3. The germline V gene has CDR1 SGHTS and CDR2 YDEGEE. V was shortened by 6 bases and J by 4 bases, with 12 bases between the two germline ends. CDR3 coding DNA: TGTGCCAGCATCCCTGGCTGGGCAGATACGCAGTATTTT. Protein sequence: CASIPGWADTQYF.

J is TRBJ2-2 and V is TRBV5-1; 9 bases are a match to TRBD2. The germline V gene encodes CDR1 SGHRS and CDR2 YFSETQ. Trimming took 3 bases from V and 2 from J; bases not matched to a gene: 11. The CDR3 is 18 amino acids. The CDR3 sequence is CASSWAGGPTLNTGELFF. In DNA form, the CDR3 reads TGCGCCAGCAGCTGGGCGGGAGGGCCTACGTTAAACACCGGGGAGCTGTTTTTT.

This sequence joins TRBV18 and TRBJ2-1; 15 bases agree with TRBD2. Trimming removed 7 bases from V and 1 base from J; junction bases left unmatched: 5. The germline gives CDR1 KGHSH, CDR2 LQKENI. CDR3 length: 17 amino acids. The CDR3 protein is CASLGLAGGLSYNEQFF. Here the CDR3 DNA reads TGTGCCAGCTTGGGACTAGCGGGAGGCCTATCCTACAATGAGCAGTTCTTC.

This rearrangement joins TRBV27 to TRBJ2-3; D might be TRBD1 (5 bases). This CDR3 region has 12 residues. Deletions cut 10 bases from V and 3 bases from J, with 11 bases between. In germline, CDR1 is MNHEY, CDR2 SMNVEV (reference sequence). For the CDR3, the DNA is TGTGCCACCAAAAGGGGTACAGATACGCAGTATTTT. Translation: CATKRGTDTQYF.

The chain joins TRBV9 to TRBJ2-2; tentatively, D is TRBD1 (5 bases). The CDR3 extends over 16 amino acids. Per germline, CDR1 SGDLS and CDR2 YYNGEE. The ends were cut back, 0 bases at V and 5 bases at J, with 14 bases in the middle. CDR3 loop: CASSVAGAPWTGELFF. The DNA for the CDR3 is TGTGCCAGCAGCGTAGCTGGGGCTCCGTGGACCGGGGAGCTGTTTTTT. Full variable domain (outside the CDR3, taken from reference TRBV9 and TRBJ2-2): DSGVTQTPKHLITATGQRVTLRCSPRSGDLSVYWYQQSLDQGLQFLIQYYNGEERAKGNILERFSAQQFPDLHSELNLSSLELGDSALYFCASSVAGAPWTGELFFGEGSRLTVL.

The chain employs TRBV7-6 and TRBJ2-1, with D perhaps TRBD2 (6 bases). Between the trimmed V and J ends, which lost 0 bases and 0 bases, there was a span of 15 bases. The CDR3 is made up of 18 amino acids. CDR1 and CDR2 (germline): SGHVS, FNYEAQ. This CDR3 reads CASSLADSSASSYNEQFF. The CDR3 DNA reads TGTGCCAGCAGCTTAGCGGATTCTAGCGCGAGCTCCTACAATGAGCAGTTCTTC.

V and J are TRBV27 and TRBJ1-4; 7 positions agree with TRBD1. Trimming took 4 bases from V and 8 from J; bases not matched to a gene: 10. This CDR3 is built from 15 residues. Germline V gene data show CDR1 as MNHEY and CDR2 as SMNVEV (reference sequence). The CDR3, as DNA: TGTGCCAGCAGTTCTATCAGGGGGGCGAGGGAAAAACTGTTTTTT. It specifies CASSSIRGAREKLFF.

The chain recombines TRBV10-3 with TRBJ2-2, with D perhaps matching TRBD1 (6 bases). In germline, CDR1 is ENHRY, CDR2 SYGVKD. Trimming left V 3 bases short and J 5 bases short, with 16 bases between. The CDR3 length is 16 residues. CDR3 residues: CAISDAGERQTGELFF. In DNA, the CDR3 is TGTGCCATCAGTGATGCAGGGGAGAGACAGACCGGGGAGCTGTTTTTT.

The V gene is TRBV5-5, the J gene TRBJ2-7; 10 bases map to TRBD2. CDR3 length: 15 residues. Unmatched junction bases numbered 4, after V lost 0 bases and J lost 4 bases. Germline V gene lookup returns CDR1 SGHKS and CDR2 YYEKEE (reference sequence). CDR3 region: CASSLEGLARYEQYF. The CDR3 coding sequence is TGTGCCAGCAGCTTGGAGGGACTAGCGAGATACGAGCAGTACTTC.

V and J are TRBV19 and TRBJ2-7, with D maybe TRBD1 (6 bases). This CDR3 comprises 18 residues. V was pared by 7 bases and J by 2 bases, with 27 bases between. From germline, CDR1 is LNHDA and CDR2 SQIVND (reference sequence). CDR3 in DNA: TGTGCCAGTACGGTTACAGGGCAACTGACTCAACTCCCCTACGAGCAGTACTTC. This codes for CASTVTGQLTQLPYEQYF.

The genes are TRBV4-3 and TRBJ1-4, with a weak D call TRBD1 (6 bases). The CDR3 spans 18 residues. Germline loops: CDR1 LGHNA, CDR2 YSLEER. Trimming took off 1 base at V and 1 base at J, with 16 bases between the two ends. In nucleotides, the CDR3 is TGCGCCAGCAGCCAAGCCCCCAGGGGTTGGCAAACTAATGAAAAACTGTTTTTT. Translating it yields CASSQAPRGWQTNEKLFF.

This clone appeared once. V usage is TRBV5-1 and J usage is TRBJ2-1, with 8 bases aligning to TRBD2. Trimming at V came to 0 bases and at J to 7 bases, leaving 9 bases not matched to a gene. The CDR3 has 16 amino acids. CDR1 SGHRS and CDR2 YFSETQ come from the germline V gene. As DNA, the CDR3 is TGCGCCAGCAGCTTGGAGACGGGAGGGCCCGGAAATGAGCAGTTCTTC. The encoded protein is CASSLETGGPGNEQFF.

Details on this clone: Other DNA sequences in the same sample also yield this CDR3. The V gene is TRBV5-1, the J gene TRBJ2-1; no firm D call. CDR1 and CDR2 from the germline V gene are SGHRS and YFSETQ. Trimming took off 1 base at V and 0 bases at J, with 5 bases between the two ends. CDR3 size: 14 residues. The chain's CDR3 is CASSLTGSYNEQFF. The CDR3 bases are TGCGCCAGCAGCTTGACGGGCTCCTACAATGAGCAGTTCTTC.

The J gene is TRBJ2-1, the V gene TRBV9; D tentatively fits TRBD1 or TRBD2 (5 bases each). Trimming took 4 bases from V and 0 from J, leaving 14 bases between them. Germline loops: CDR1 SGDLS, CDR2 YYNGEE. CDR3 length: 16 residues. CDR3 in amino acids: CASSPRGPSSYNEQFF. The DNA for the CDR3 is TGTGCCAGCAGCCCCCGGGGCCCCAGCTCCTACAATGAGCAGTTCTTC.

This clone appeared a single time. The chain uses TRBV5-6 and TRBJ2-2; TRBD1 aligns across 8 bases. Losses at the gene ends were 1 base for V and 0 bases for J; bases not matched to a gene: 2. Germline V CDR1 and CDR2: SGHDT, YYEEEE. The CDR3 is made up of 16 amino acids. CDR3 loop: CASSLRGQANTGELFF. The CDR3 DNA is TGTGCCAGCAGCTTGCGGGGACAGGCGAACACCGGGGAGCTGTTTTTT.

The chain combines TRBV7-2 with TRBJ2-1; no clear D gene. Germline V gene data show CDR1 as SGHTA and CDR2 as FQGNSA. The CDR3 loop spans 15 amino acids. The germline V and J ends were trimmed by 1 base and 10 bases, with 17 bases remaining between them. The CDR3: CASSLEAGPLVEQFF. CDR3 nucleotide sequence: TGTGCCAGCAGCTTAGAGGCAGGACCCCTGGTCGAGCAGTTCTTC.

The chain couples TRBV18 to TRBJ1-4; tentatively, D is TRBD1 (5 bases). The length of the CDR3 is 15 residues. V shed 4 bases and J shed 8 bases, with 17 bases lying between them. CDR1 is KGHSH, CDR2 LQKENI, per germline. Here the CDR3 DNA reads TGTGCCAGCTCACTAGTGGGGACCCCGGGCGAAAAACTGTTTTTT. This translates into CASSLVGTPGEKLFF.

This clone was observed once. J is TRBJ1-1 and V is TRBV28, with 8 bases lining up with TRBD1. This CDR3 spans 13 amino acids. V shed 3 bases and J 4 bases; nucleotides not matched to a gene: 1. CDR1 is MDHEN, CDR2 SYDVKM, per germline. The CDR3 DNA reads TGTGCCAGCAGTTTCCAGGGGGCCACTGAAGCTTTCTTT. Its protein product is CASSFQGATEAFF.

The chain has TRBV28 and TRBJ2-5, with 7 positions matching TRBD1. Per the germline V gene, CDR1 is MDHEN and CDR2 is SYDVKM. J gave up 5 bases and V 6 bases, and 6 bases lay outside the gene matches. The CDR3 runs 13 residues. CDR3: CASRNRGGETQYF. The DNA for the CDR3 is TGTGCCAGCAGGAACAGGGGCGGGGAGACCCAGTACTTC.

Only one count was recorded for this clone. This chain connects TRBV7-9 to TRBJ2-7, with D perhaps matching TRBD1 (7 bases). This CDR3 contains 19 residues. Trimming cost V 5 bases and J 0 bases, with 26 bases left between them. The germline CDR1 and CDR2 sequences are SEHNR and FQNEAQ (reference sequence). CDR3 region: CASSHPGTVGGQSSYEQYF. The CDR3, as DNA: TGTGCCAGCAGCCATCCCGGGACAGTGGGGGGTCAAAGCTCCTACGAGCAGTACTTC. Filled out from reference TRBV7-9 and TRBJ2-7, the complete variable domain reads DTGVSQNPRHKITKRGQNVTFRCDPISEHNRLYWYRQTLGQGPEFLTYFQNEAQLEKSRLLSDRFSAERPKGSFSTLEIQRTEQGDSAMYLCASSHPGTVGGQSSYEQYFGPGTRLTVT.

CDR3 DNA: TGTGCCAGCAGCTCCCAGGACAGGGGGCCTGGCTACACCTTC. Translated, it gives CASSSQDRGPGYTF. V usage is TRBV5-4 and J usage is TRBJ1-2, with 11 bases lining up with TRBD1. The junction had 5 bases not matched to a gene; V was cut back by 3 bases and J by 7 bases. From germline, CDR1 is SGHNT and CDR2 YYREEE (reference sequence). The CDR3 is 14 residues long.

The V call is TRBV10-3, the J call TRBJ2-7; no clear D. From germline, CDR1 is ENHRY and CDR2 SYGVKD. The germline V and J ends were trimmed by 0 bases and 2 bases, with 11 bases remaining between them. This CDR3 has 15 residues. CDR3 sequence reads: CAISESVEGTYEQYF. The CDR3 DNA is TGTGCCATCAGTGAGTCAGTCGAAGGGACCTACGAGCAGTACTTC.

This clone has a single count. V and J are TRBV7-2 and TRBJ2-1, with TRBD2 identical over 13 bases. Germline lookup yields CDR1 SGHTA and CDR2 FQGNSA. The CDR3 runs 18 residues. V gave up 5 bases and J gave up 0 bases; unmatched junction bases: 7. CDR3 residues: CASSPRTSGSSSYNEQFF. The CDR3 bases are TGTGCCAGCAGCCCGCGGACTAGCGGGAGTTCCTCCTACAATGAGCAGTTCTTC.

The genes are TRBV28 and TRBJ2-7, with D possibly being TRBD2 (7 bases). The CDR3 loop spans 14 amino acids. The V gene lost 7 bases and the J gene lost 4 bases, with 17 bases spanning the gap. Germline CDR1 MDHEN, CDR2 SYDVKM. CDR3 loop: CASTGGGSRYEQYF. CDR3 sequence (DNA): TGTGCCAGCACGGGGGGCGGGAGTAGGTACGAGCAGTACTTC. Filled out from reference TRBV28 and TRBJ2-7, the complete variable domain reads DVKVTQSSRYLVKRTGEKVFLECVQDMDHENMFWYRQDPGLGLRLIYFSYDVKMKEKGDIPEGYSVSREKKERFSLILESASTNQTSMYLCASTGGGSRYEQYFGPGTRLTVT.

The chain has TRBV7-9 and TRBJ2-1; D is undetermined. The germline V gene has CDR1 SEHNR and CDR2 FQNEAQ (reference sequence). V was trimmed by 10 bases and J by 4 bases, leaving 11 bases between them. The CDR3 is made up of 12 amino acids. CDR3 protein: CAILGLYNEQFF. CDR3 in DNA: TGTGCCATCCTCGGGCTTTACAATGAGCAGTTCTTC.

This clone was detected once. This chain links TRBV30 with TRBJ2-1, with 11 positions matching TRBD2. The trim removed 0 bases at V and 3 bases at J, leaving 4 bases unmatched. The CDR3 totals 16 residues. Germline V CDR1 and CDR2: GTSNPN, SVGIG (reference sequence). CDR3 sequence reads: CAWSVGTSGYYNEQFF. The CDR3 DNA follows: TGTGCCTGGAGTGTAGGGACTAGCGGATACTACAATGAGCAGTTCTTC.